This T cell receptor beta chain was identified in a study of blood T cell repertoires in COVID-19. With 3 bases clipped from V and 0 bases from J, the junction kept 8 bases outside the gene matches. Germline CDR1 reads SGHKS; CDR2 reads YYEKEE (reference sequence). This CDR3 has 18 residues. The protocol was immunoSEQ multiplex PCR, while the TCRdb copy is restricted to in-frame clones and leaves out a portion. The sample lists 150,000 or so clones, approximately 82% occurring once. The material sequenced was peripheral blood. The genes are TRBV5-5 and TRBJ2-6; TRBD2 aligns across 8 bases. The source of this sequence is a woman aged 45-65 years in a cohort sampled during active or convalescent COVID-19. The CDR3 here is CASSSQRGGPSGANVLTF. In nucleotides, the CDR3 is TGTGCCAGCAGCTCACAACGGGGGGGTCCCTCTGGGGCCAACGTCCTGACTTTC.